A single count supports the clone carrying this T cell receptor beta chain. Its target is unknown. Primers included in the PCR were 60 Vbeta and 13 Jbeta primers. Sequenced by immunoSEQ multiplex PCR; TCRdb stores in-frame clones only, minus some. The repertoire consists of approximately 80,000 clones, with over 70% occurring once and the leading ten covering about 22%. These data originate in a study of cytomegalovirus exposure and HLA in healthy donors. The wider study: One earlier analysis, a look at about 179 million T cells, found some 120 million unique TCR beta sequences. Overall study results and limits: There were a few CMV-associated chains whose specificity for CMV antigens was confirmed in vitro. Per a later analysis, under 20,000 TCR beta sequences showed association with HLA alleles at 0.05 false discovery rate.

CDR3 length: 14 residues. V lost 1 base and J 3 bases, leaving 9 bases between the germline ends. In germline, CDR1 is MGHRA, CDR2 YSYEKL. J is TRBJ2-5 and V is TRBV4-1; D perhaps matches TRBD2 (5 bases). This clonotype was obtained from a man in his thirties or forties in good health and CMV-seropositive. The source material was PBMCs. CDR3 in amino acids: CASSQVSEEETQYF. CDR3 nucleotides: TGCGCCAGCAGCCAAGTCTCGGAGGAAGAGACCCAGTACTTC.